Included here is one T cell receptor (beta chain) sequence, with context. The sample comes from a study of blood T cell repertoires in COVID-19. About the research overall: Whether acute or convalescent, the COVID-19 samples came from the United States, Italy and Spain. PBMCs, B-cell-depleted T cells, or T cells provided the cDNA or gDNA that made up the material.

Germline values: CDR1 LGHDT, CDR2 YNNKEL (reference sequence). The CDR3 loop spans 13 amino acids. Trimming pared 0 bases from V and 3 bases from J, leaving 5 bases between. In the source study's methods: The authors estimated nucleated cell counts from reference gene primer amplification. Using immunoSEQ multiplex PCR, the repertoire was profiled, and TCRdb retains in-frame clones only, with some absent. V, J and clone size were drawn from that table, and D and trimming were deduced from the DNA. The sample consists of over 250,000 clones, about 73% of them appearing once. The receptor's source is a woman of 80 years or more with acute or convalescent COVID-19. Sequencing was performed on peripheral blood. The rearrangement joins TRBV3-1 (or the pseudogene TRBV3-2) to TRBJ1-2; no clear D. In DNA form, the CDR3 reads TGTGCCAGCAGCCAAGATCTTGACTATGGCTACACCTTC. This sequence encodes CASSQDLDYGYTF.